This T cell receptor (beta chain) was sequenced in a study of early T cells in non-severe SARS-CoV-2 infection. At the level of the study: Sequencing targeted bulk RNA from unsorted whole blood, leaving chains unpaired. Findings of the study overall: Database matching using VDJdb favored anti-spike CD8 responses, with private and CD4 specificities left missing.

Individual cDNA molecules were tagged with unique molecular identifiers. TCRdb re-called the 5' RACE reads through MiXCR, storing one row per CDR3 protein. The profile shows 60,000 or so distinct CDR3 sequences, roughly an eighth of them singletons. For this clonotype: Its antigen is still unknown.

Sequencing input: whole blood. The receptor's source is an adult who was a healthcare worker with PCR-confirmed SARS-CoV-2 infection or an uninfected control (not recorded which).

As DNA, the CDR3 is TGCAGTGCTAGACCGACTTGGGACAATGAGCAGTTCTTC. This encodes CSARPTWDNEQFF. J is TRBJ2-1 and V is TRBV20-1, with D uncertain. Looked up from germline, CDR1 is DFQATT and CDR2 is SNEGSKA (reference sequence). The CDR3 spans 13 residues. Trimming took 2 bases from V and 5 from J, leaving 10 bases between them.